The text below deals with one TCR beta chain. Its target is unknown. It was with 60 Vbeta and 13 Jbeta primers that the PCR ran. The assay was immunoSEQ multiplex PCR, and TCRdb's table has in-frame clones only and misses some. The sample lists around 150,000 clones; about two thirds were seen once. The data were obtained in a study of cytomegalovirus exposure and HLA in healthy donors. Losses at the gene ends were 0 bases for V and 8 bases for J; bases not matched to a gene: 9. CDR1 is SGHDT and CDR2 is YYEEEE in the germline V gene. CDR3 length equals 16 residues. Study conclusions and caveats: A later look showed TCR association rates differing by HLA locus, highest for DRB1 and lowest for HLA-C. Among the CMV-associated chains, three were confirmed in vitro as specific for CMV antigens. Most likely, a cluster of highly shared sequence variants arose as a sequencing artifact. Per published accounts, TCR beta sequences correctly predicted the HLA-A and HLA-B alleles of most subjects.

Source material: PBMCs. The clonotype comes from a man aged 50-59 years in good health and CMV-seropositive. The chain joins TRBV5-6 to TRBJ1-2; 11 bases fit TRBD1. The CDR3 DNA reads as TGTGCCAGCAGCTTGGCCCCGGGACAGGGGGATTACGGCTACACCTTC. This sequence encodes CASSLAPGQGDYGYTF.